These 9 T cell receptor beta chains were sequenced from one sample in a study of blood T cell repertoires in COVID-19. The repertoire was sequenced with immunoSEQ multiplex PCR; TCRdb's copy has only in-frame clones and lacks some. Of 90,000 to 150,000 clones listed, roughly 91% were seen once; the top ten hold 15% to 20%. Sequenced: peripheral blood. These receptors originate from a human donor with acute or convalescent COVID-19. The donor label of this sample is uncertain.

CDR3 protein: CASSSFLEADVYGYTF. The CDR3 DNA reads as TGTGCCAGCAGCTCGTTTTTGGAAGCGGATGTCTATGGCTACACCTTC. The rearrangement joins TRBV7-2 to TRBJ1-2; D uncertain. Trimming took off 4 bases at V and 4 bases at J, with 19 bases between the two ends. The CDR3 loop spans 16 amino acids. Germline CDR1 SGHTA, CDR2 FQGNSA.

The chain has TRBV4-3 and TRBJ1-5, with D maybe TRBD1 (5 bases). Germline values: CDR1 LGHNA, CDR2 YSLEER. The CDR3 covers 16 residues. V was trimmed by 0 bases and J by 4 bases, leaving 13 bases between them. For the CDR3, the DNA is TGCGCCAGCAGCCAAGATTTTCCAGGGACTAATCAGCCCCAGCATTTT. This encodes CASSQDFPGTNQPQHF.

The chain employs TRBV6-4 and TRBJ1-2; 8 nucleotides line up with TRBD1. The CDR3 has 15 amino acids. V was pared by 4 bases and J by 0 bases, with 4 bases of the junction left unmatched. Germline assignment: CDR1 MRHNA and CDR2 SNTAGT. This CDR3 is CASSVEQGANYGYTF. CDR3 in DNA: TGTGCCAGCAGTGTTGAACAGGGGGCTAACTATGGCTACACCTTC.

J is TRBJ1-4 and V is TRBV2, with D maybe TRBD1 (5 bases). CDR3 length: 14 residues. Germline V lookup: CDR1 SNHLY, CDR2 FYNNEI. V was pared by 2 bases and J by 5 bases, with 9 bases between. CDR3 coding DNA: TGTGCCAGCAGTGAAAGGGGATGGAATGAAAAACTGTTTTTT. Its translation is CASSERGWNEKLFF.

This chain uses TRBV4-1 with TRBJ1-6, with D maybe TRBD1 (5 bases). This CDR3 is 17 amino acids long. V lost 2 bases to trimming and J lost 7 bases, with 18 bases between them. The germline V gene encodes CDR1 MGHRA and CDR2 YSYEKL. This chain's CDR3 is CASSQSPAGSVNSPLHF. The CDR3 region has the DNA TGCGCCAGCAGCCAAAGCCCGGCAGGGTCTGTGAATTCACCCCTCCACTTT.

The chain couples TRBV29-1 to TRBJ1-4, with TRBD1 identical over 7 bases. In germline, CDR1 is SQVTM, CDR2 ANQGSEA. The trim removed 4 bases at V and 6 bases at J, leaving 8 bases unmatched. The CDR3 is 14 residues long. The CDR3 DNA follows: TGCAGCGTTGCCCCGGGACAGCCTTATGAAAAACTGTTTTTT. This gives the protein CSVAPGQPYEKLFF.

Note on this clone: The sample has other DNA sequences that encode this CDR3 too. The chain couples TRBV4-2 to TRBJ2-6, with D possibly matching TRBD2 (6 bases). The CDR3 length is 16 residues. The V end lost 1 base, the J end lost 0 bases, and 7 bases lay between the germline ends. Germline CDR1 reads LGHNA; CDR2 reads YNFKEQ. The CDR3 region is CASSQVGGSGANVLTF. As DNA, the CDR3 is TGTGCCAGCAGCCAAGTGGGGGGCTCTGGGGCCAACGTCCTGACTTTC.

The chain has TRBV6-2 or TRBV6-3 and TRBJ2-7; 7 positions agree with TRBD1. The CDR3 is 19 amino acids. V trimming: 3 bases; J trimming: 0 bases; junction bases outside the gene matches: 17. Germline V gene data show CDR1 as MNHEY and CDR2 as SVGEGT. CDR3 coding DNA: TGTGCCAGCAGTTATTTTACTCTGTGGGGACAGACAAACTCCTACGAGCAGTACTTC. Encoded protein: CASSYFTLWGQTNSYEQYF.

The genes are TRBV19 and TRBJ1-5; 7 bases agree with TRBD1. The CDR3 is 15 amino acids. The V and J ends lost 5 bases and 1 base, in that order; junction bases with no gene match: 5. CDR1 LNHDA and CDR2 SQIVND come from the germline V gene (reference sequence). The chain's CDR3 is CASSARGQSNQPQHF. CDR3 DNA sequence: TGTGCCAGTAGTGCCCGGGGACAGAGCAATCAGCCCCAGCATTTT.